This T cell receptor (beta chain) is drawn from a study of blood T cell repertoires in COVID-19. About the research overall: Italy, Spain and the United States were the sources of the convalescent and acute COVID-19 samples.

Repertoires were generated with immunoSEQ multiplex PCR, while TCRdb's copy carries only in-frame clones and drops some. The table lists 35,000 to 50,000 clones, roughly 80% of them singletons, with less than 25% in the top ten. Trimming pared 1 base from V and 4 bases from J, leaving 8 bases between. The CDR3 consists of 13 residues. Germline values: CDR1 SGHAT, CDR2 FQNNGV. V gene TRBV11-2 combines with J gene TRBJ2-7, with D unclear. The TCR was taken from a human donor with acute or convalescent COVID-19. The donor label of this sample is uncertain. The sequencing input was peripheral blood. The CDR3 loop is CASSLVRVYEQYF. The CDR3 coding sequence is TGTGCCAGCAGCTTAGTTCGGGTTTACGAGCAGTACTTC.